The entry below describes one T cell receptor beta chain. The antigen it binds to is not known. Base qualities were left out, and no much larger clone turns up one base away. This record belongs to a study of CD8 T cells in ankylosing spondylitis (dated by TCRdb to the late 2010s). In terms of the full investigation: T cell receptor beta repertoires were profiled in healthy donors and ankylosing spondylitis patients so that disease-linked TCR variants could be found. The full study cohort was made up of approximately 24 ankylosing spondylitis patients and about a hundred healthy donors. Samples of peripheral blood were taken, and for ankylosing spondylitis patients, synovial fluid was collected as well. The research as a whole found: The disease-linked clones were reported to be significantly enriched in matched synovial fluid samples from ankylosing spondylitis patients. A TCR beta motif made up of seven or eight highly homologous amino acid variants appeared to be characteristic of blood from ankylosing spondylitis patients. Some motif variants were previously reported in synovial fluid and blood of reactive arthritis patients, suggesting common disease-initiation mechanisms. The disease-linked clones had a CD8+ phenotype and were found at relatively low frequencies in peripheral blood.

Sequenced using an Illumina HiSeq 2500. Quantitative 5'-RACE with molecular barcodes was the method used to prepare the TCR beta libraries. The original methods were these. A new computational method based on a probabilistic model of VDJ rearrangement was used to identify disease-linked TCR variants. TCRdb reprocessing: public reads trimmed at Q25 with fastp, clones called with MiXCR, in-frame beta chains kept. Entries that share a CDR3 protein sequence are merged under the most common genes and DNA. The V and J calls follow TCRdb's processing rather than the paper's. Recorded for this sample are approximately 140,000 distinct CDR3 sequences; under 45% of them occurred a single time. The ten largest clones represent 15% of the sample. Synovial fluid samples were matched to blood samples from the same ankylosing spondylitis patients. V is reduced by 8 bases and J by 9 bases, leaving a spacing of 26 bases between them. From the germline V gene, CDR1 is LGHNA and CDR2 is YNFKEQ. Taken from cysteine to phenylalanine, the CDR3 has 16 residues. Only CDR3 DNA remains: 48 bases, in frame from the first base.

The chain is encoded by TRBV4-2 joined to TRBJ2-1; a tentative D call is TRBD1 (6 bases match). The sequenced sample was synovial fluid, either unsorted or a sorted T cell fraction (not recorded which). The TCR originated in a male donor with ankylosing spondylitis. The nucleotide sequence is given as TGTGCCAGCCAAGTCCTCCGGGACATGACAAGCGGTGAGCAGTTCTTC. It translates as CASQVLRDMTSGEQFF.